This T cell receptor beta chain comes out of a study of blood T cells in healthy people across ages. Study-wide findings and caveats: Unsorted PBMCs prevented conclusive naive versus antigen-experienced comparison.

CDR1 and CDR2 (germline): SEHNR, FQNEAQ (reference sequence). The CDR3 covers 12 residues. Trimming cost V 4 bases and J 6 bases, with 7 bases left between them. With a J-beta primer mix and a sample-barcoded 5' primer, a second PCR ran roughly 6 to 11 cycles. TCRdb processed the 5' RACE reads anew with MiXCR; each CDR3 protein has one entry. The sample carries 910,000 or so distinct CDR3 sequences, 51% recorded once. In regard to this clonotype: As yet, its antigen is unknown.

The chain is built from TRBV7-9 and TRBJ2-1; D is ambiguous. Material for sequencing was blood. The sequence was collected from a woman aged 55-75 years in good health. The CDR3 loop is CASSSQFNEQFF. The CDR3 DNA is TGTGCCAGCAGCTCCCAGTTCAATGAGCAGTTCTTC.